These 9 T cell receptor beta chains were sequenced from one sample in a study of memory CD4+ T cells and cytomegalovirus serostatus. The sort gate was single viable CD3+CD4+CD8-CD45RO+ cells for memory CD4+ T cells. TCRdb's copy holds only in-frame clones and misses some; the assay was immunoSEQ multiplex PCR. The repertoire holds 60,000 to 75,000 clones, around 80% seen once, with 0.5% to 0.6% in the top ten. Specimen: memory CD4+ T cells from blood. These receptors all stem from an adult in good health and CMV-seronegative. Some clones in this sample may be carry-over from other donors' samples.

This clone appeared a single time. The chain recombines TRBV7-8 with TRBJ2-7; D remains ambiguous. CDR3 size: 13 residues. V was shortened by 4 bases and J by 2 bases, with 9 bases between the two germline ends. CDR1 is SGHVS, CDR2 FQNEAQ, per germline. CDR3 loop: CASSSTETYEQYF. CDR3 DNA sequence: TGTGCCAGCAGCTCGACGGAGACCTACGAGCAGTACTTC.

Only one count was recorded for this clone. This rearrangement joins TRBV7-2 to TRBJ2-5; D perhaps matches TRBD2 (5 bases). Trimming cost V 2 bases and J 4 bases, with 8 bases left between them. Germline V gives CDR1 SGHTA, CDR2 FQGNSA. The CDR3 is made up of 13 amino acids. CDR3 region: CASSLSRGETQYF. CDR3 nucleotide sequence: TGTGCCAGCAGCTTAAGCCGGGGAGAGACCCAGTACTTC.

For the CDR3, the DNA is TGCGCCAGCAGCCGAGGGATCACAGATACGCAGTATTTT. Its translation: CASSRGITDTQYF. This chain joins TRBV10-1 and TRBJ2-3; D perhaps matches TRBD2 (5 bases). The V gene lost 6 bases and the J gene lost 2 bases, with 9 bases spanning the gap. CDR1 is WNHNN and CDR2 is SYGVQD in the germline V gene (reference sequence). The CDR3 totals 13 residues.

This clone was observed a single time. The chain recombines TRBV7-2 with TRBJ2-2; D is undetermined. The CDR3 runs 15 residues. V shed 1 base and J shed 6 bases, with 12 bases lying between them. Germline-derived CDR1 and CDR2 are SGHTA and FQGNSA. This CDR3 is CASSLGQPPAGELFF. In DNA, the CDR3 is TGTGCCAGCAGCTTAGGTCAGCCCCCAGCCGGGGAGCTGTTTTTT.

The CDR3, as DNA: TGCGCCAGCAGCTTTTCCTCGACGAACACTGAAGCTTTCTTT. Its translation is CASSFSSTNTEAFF. The V call is TRBV5-1, the J call TRBJ1-1; no firm D call. Looked up from germline, CDR1 is SGHRS and CDR2 is YFSETQ. Trimming cost V 2 bases and J 1 base, with 9 bases left between them. The CDR3 covers 14 residues.

The rearrangement joins TRBV2 to TRBJ2-3; possibly TRBD1 for D (6 bases). The germline V gene encodes CDR1 SNHLY and CDR2 FYNNEI. This CDR3 contains 16 residues. Trimming took 6 bases from V and 3 from J, leaving 19 bases between them. The CDR3 here is CASRRKWAGETDTQYF. In nucleotides, the CDR3 is TGTGCCAGCAGGCGGAAGTGGGCAGGGGAGACAGATACGCAGTATTTT.

This sequence joins TRBV2 and TRBJ1-1; 9 positions agree with TRBD1. Trimming took 4 bases from V and 4 from J; bases not matched to a gene: 4. Germline V lookup: CDR1 SNHLY, CDR2 FYNNEI. The CDR3 has 14 residues. The CDR3 loop is CASSATGGATEAFF. The CDR3 nucleotides are TGTGCCAGCAGTGCGACAGGGGGGGCCACTGAAGCTTTCTTT.

This clone has more than one count but fewer than ten. The chain carries TRBV28 and TRBJ2-3, with a tentative D call TRBD2 (5 bases). Germline loops: CDR1 MDHEN, CDR2 SYDVKM. The ends were cut back, 8 bases at V and 5 bases at J, with 17 bases in the middle. CDR3 size: 14 residues. CDR3 loop: CASYGLGVGDTQYF. The CDR3 nucleotides read TGTGCCAGCTACGGACTCGGCGTAGGAGATACGCAGTATTTT.

This clone appeared once. This sequence joins TRBV5-1 and TRBJ2-2; maybe TRBD1 (6 bases). Deletions cut 6 bases from V and 2 bases from J, with 11 bases between. Germline-derived CDR1 and CDR2 are SGHRS and YFSETQ. The CDR3 loop spans 14 amino acids. The CDR3 loop reads CASTGTPNTGELFF. The CDR3 nucleotides read TGCGCCAGCACCGGGACACCAAACACCGGGGAGCTGTTTTTT.